This T cell receptor beta chain was recorded in a study of T-cell memory formation after mild COVID-19. MiXCR, applied by TCRdb to the 5' RACE reads, yields one record per CDR3 protein. Among fewer than 200,000 distinct CDR3 sequences listed, about a fifth were seen once. Germline values: CDR1 SGHTA, CDR2 FQGNSA. The CDR3 spans 13 residues. Trimming removed 5 bases at V and 7 bases at J, with 11 bases between. This chain connects TRBV7-2 to TRBJ2-2; no reliable D call. The source is a man aged 18 to 29 who had mild COVID-19 (a few samples of this study predate the infection). Cell type and time point are not known. The sample was PBMCs or a T cell subset sorted from them (not recorded which). CDR3 sequence: CASSPWVSGELFF. The CDR3, as DNA: TGTGCCAGCAGCCCTTGGGTGAGCGGGGAGCTGTTTTTT.